This T cell receptor beta chain stems from a study of T cell responses to AZD1222 COVID-19 vaccine. General study results and limits: The span of vaccine-associated CD4 TCRs extended across spike, with dominance at 160-218 and 743-854. Breadth and depth of Spike-specific TCRs rose after two AZD1222 doses.

The germline V gene has CDR1 SGHDN and CDR2 FVKESK. V was shortened by 3 bases and J by 8 bases, with 16 bases between the two germline ends. The CDR3 extends over 14 amino acids. Notes on this clone: The target antigen is unknown.

Here immunoSEQ multiplex PCR was the method, and the copy in TCRdb shows in-frame clones only, minus some. Here the sample spans 88,000 or so clones, 89% being singletons. This sequence originates from an adult in good health. The chain employs TRBV14 and TRBJ1-1; possibly TRBD1 for D (6 bases). This sample comprised peripheral blood, obtained on day 0 of AZD1222 vaccination. The CDR3: CASSHNGGAREAFF. The DNA of the CDR3 is TGTGCCAGCAGCCATAACGGGGGGGCCAGGGAAGCTTTCTTT.